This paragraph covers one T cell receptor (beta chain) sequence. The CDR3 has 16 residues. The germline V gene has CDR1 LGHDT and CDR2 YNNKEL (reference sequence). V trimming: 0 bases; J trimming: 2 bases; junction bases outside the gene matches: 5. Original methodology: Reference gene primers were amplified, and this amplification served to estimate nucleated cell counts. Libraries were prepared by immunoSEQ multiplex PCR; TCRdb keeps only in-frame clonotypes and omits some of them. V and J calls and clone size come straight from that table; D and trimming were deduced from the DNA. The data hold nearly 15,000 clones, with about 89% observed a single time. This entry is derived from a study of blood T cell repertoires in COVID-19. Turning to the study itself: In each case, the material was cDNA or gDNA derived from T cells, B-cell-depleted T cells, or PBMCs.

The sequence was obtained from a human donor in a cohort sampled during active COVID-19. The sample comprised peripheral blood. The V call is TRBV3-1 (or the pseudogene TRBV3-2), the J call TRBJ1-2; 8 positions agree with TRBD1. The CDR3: CASSQELTGGNYGYTF. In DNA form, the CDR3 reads TGTGCCAGCAGCCAAGAGTTAACAGGGGGAAACTATGGCTACACCTTC.